In its sample, the clone carrying this T cell receptor beta chain was seen once. Germline CDR1 is LGHNA and CDR2 is YNFKEQ. This CDR3 comprises 18 residues. The J segment lost 0 bases and the V segment lost 4 bases, leaving 8 bases of the junction unmatched. This entry belongs to a study of blood T cell repertoires in COVID-19. Some clones are missing from TCRdb's copy, which holds only in-frame ones; the method was immunoSEQ multiplex PCR. This table has some 260,000 clones, just over 90% appearing once. This clonotype was sampled from a woman younger than 35 who had recovered from COVID-19. The source material was PBMCs or T cells enriched from blood (not recorded which). The chain employs TRBV4-2 and TRBJ2-2; 10 positions match TRBD1. The CDR3 region is CASSRRTGGTANTGELFF. CDR3 in DNA: TGTGCCAGCAGCCGGAGGACAGGGGGGACCGCGAACACCGGGGAGCTGTTTTTT.